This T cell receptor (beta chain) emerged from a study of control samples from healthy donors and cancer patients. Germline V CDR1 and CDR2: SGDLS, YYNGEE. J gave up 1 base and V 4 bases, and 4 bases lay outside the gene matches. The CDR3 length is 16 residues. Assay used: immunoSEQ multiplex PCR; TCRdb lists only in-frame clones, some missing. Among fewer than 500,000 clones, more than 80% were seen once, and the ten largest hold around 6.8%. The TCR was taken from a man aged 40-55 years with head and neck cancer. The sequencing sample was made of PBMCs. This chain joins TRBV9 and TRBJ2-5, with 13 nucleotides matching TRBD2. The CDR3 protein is CASSSGLAGVQETQYF. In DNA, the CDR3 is TGTGCCAGCAGCTCAGGACTAGCGGGAGTCCAAGAGACCCAGTACTTC.